The rows below give T cell receptor beta chains drawn from one sample of a study of blood T cell repertoires in COVID-19. Sequencing used immunoSEQ multiplex PCR; TCRdb keeps in-frame clones, though not all of them. Of fewer than 85,000 clones detected, around 83% appear once; the ten largest clones hold approximately 17%. The sample comprised peripheral blood. The receptors were sampled from an older woman with acute or convalescent COVID-19. Each CDR3 is given with its conserved first and last residue. The order of the fields is V gene, clone size, D gene, J gene, CDR3 protein, CDR3 DNA. A D gene is named only where the DNA matches it firmly. Where a row states a size, it is once, few, many or the class of an expanded clone; other rows omit it.

>TRBV3-1/TRBV3-2|.|TRBD2|TRBJ2-5
CASSPGVAGAGETQYF
TGTGCCAGCAGCCCCGGGGTAGCGGGAGCAGGGGAGACCCAGTACTTC
>TRBV5-4|.|.|TRBJ1-2
CASSSPSQGAYGYTF
TGTGCCAGCAGCTCCCCCTCCCAGGGTGCCTATGGCTACACCTTC
>TRBV1|.|.|TRBJ2-7
CTSSQDRDSYEQYF
TGCACCAGCAGCCAAGACAGGGACTCCTACGAGCAGTACTTC
>TRBV9|.|.|TRBJ2-3
CASSVVTDTQYF
TGTGCCAGCAGCGTAGTAACAGATACGCAGTATTTT
>TRBV6-5|once|TRBD1|TRBJ1-5
CASSFGQGMGQPQHF
TGTGCCAGCAGCTTCGGACAGGGGATGGGTCAGCCCCAGCATTTT
>TRBV10-1|few|.|TRBJ1-2
CASSDSLTYGYTF
TGCGCCAGCAGTGACAGTCTTACCTATGGCTACACCTTC
>TRBV25-1|.|TRBD1|TRBJ1-1
CASSGDRRGNTEAFF
TGTGCCAGCAGTGGGGACAGGCGAGGAAACACTGAAGCTTTCTTT
>TRBV29-1|.|TRBD1|TRBJ2-7
CSVEGQGAYEQYF
TGCAGCGTTGAAGGACAGGGGGCGTACGAGCAGTACTTC
>TRBV5-5|.|TRBD2|TRBJ2-7
CASTGLAGGFQYF
TGTGCCAGCACCGGACTAGCGGGAGGGTTCCAATACTTC
>TRBV3-1/TRBV3-2|.|.|TRBJ1-3
CASSLNLPMDTIYF
TGTGCCAGCAGCCTAAACCTACCGATGGACACCATATATTTT
>TRBV7-9|.|TRBD2|TRBJ2-1
CASSFPSGDEQFF
TGTGCCAGCAGCTTCCCTAGCGGGGATGAGCAGTTCTTC
>TRBV5-1|.|TRBD2|TRBJ2-1
CASKTSGMTYNEQFF
TGCGCCAGTAAGACTAGCGGGATGACCTACAATGAGCAGTTCTTC
>TRBV3-1/TRBV3-2|.|.|TRBJ2-3
CASSHVSSTDTQYF
TGTGCCAGCAGCCACGTATCTAGCACAGATACGCAGTATTTT
>TRBV7-2|.|.|TRBJ1-3
CASSLELDTGNTIYF
TGTGCCAGCAGCTTAGAGCTCGATACTGGAAACACCATATATTTT
>TRBV24-1|.|TRBD1|TRBJ2-5
CATSDSRTGGETQYF
TGTGCCACCAGTGATTCTCGGACAGGGGGAGAGACCCAGTACTTC
>TRBV4-2|.|TRBD2|TRBJ2-3
CASSQDLALASGIMRTSTDTQYF
TGTGCCAGCAGCCAAGATCTTGCCCTCGCTAGCGGCATCATGAGGACTAGCACAGATACGCAGTATTTT
>TRBV27|.|.|TRBJ1-4
CASSLVQGYNEKLFF
TGTGCCAGCAGTTTAGTACAGGGCTATAATGAAAAACTGTTTTTT
>TRBV4-1|.|.|TRBJ1-1
CASSQDRAGVDTEAFF
TGCGCCAGCAGCCAAGATAGAGCGGGGGTGGACACTGAAGCTTTCTTT
>TRBV5-1|.|.|TRBJ2-1
CASSLDSTYNEQFF
TGCGCCAGCAGCTTGGACAGTACCTACAATGAGCAGTTCTTC
>TRBV5-1|.|.|TRBJ2-7
CASSLAGSQPYEQYF
TGCGCCAGCAGCTTGGCCGGGAGTCAGCCGTACGAGCAGTACTTC
>TRBV28|.|.|TRBJ2-5
CASSLNRDLETQYF
TGTGCCAGCAGTTTGAACAGGGACCTAGAGACCCAGTACTTC
>TRBV5-7|.|.|TRBJ1-6
CASSWGHFSPLHF
TGTGCCAGCAGCTGGGGACATTTTTCACCCCTCCACTTT
>TRBV7-8|.|TRBD1|TRBJ2-5
CASSPNLGQGLQETQYF
TGTGCCAGCAGCCCAAACCTAGGACAGGGCCTACAAGAGACCCAGTACTTC
>TRBV30|.|TRBD1|TRBJ2-5
CAWTTGSAETQYF
TGTGCCTGGACGACAGGGTCTGCAGAGACCCAGTACTTC
>TRBV2|.|TRBD1|TRBJ1-2
CASSRTGRTGYTF
TGTGCCAGCAGTCGGACAGGGAGGACTGGCTACACCTTC
>TRBV5-4|.|TRBD2|TRBJ2-3
CASSDIGLAGGGADTQYF
TGTGCCAGCAGCGACATCGGACTAGCGGGAGGAGGCGCAGATACGCAGTATTTT
>TRBV6-5|.|.|TRBJ1-3
CASTYTGDTQNTIYF
TGTGCCAGCACTTACACCGGGGACACTCAGAACACCATATATTTT
>TRBV9|once|.|TRBJ2-1
CASSVGLGAGGNEQFF
TGTGCCAGCAGCGTAGGTTTGGGGGCCGGGGGGAATGAGCAGTTCTTC
>TRBV7-2|once|.|TRBJ2-3
CASSLEQGGTQYF
TGTGCCAGCAGCTTAGAACAGGGCGGCACGCAGTATTTT
>TRBV24-1|.|TRBD1|TRBJ2-1
CATSDFRQGDYNEQFF
TGTGCCACCAGTGATTTCCGACAGGGGGACTACAATGAGCAGTTCTTC
>TRBV9|.|TRBD1|TRBJ1-1
CASSTDRGGSEAFF
TGTGCCAGCAGCACGGACAGGGGAGGGTCTGAAGCTTTCTTT
>TRBV9|.|.|TRBJ1-2
CASSLLDSLYGYTF
TGTGCCAGCAGCCTCCTGGACAGCCTCTATGGCTACACCTTC
>TRBV11-1|.|.|TRBJ1-2
CASSPTRGRPRGYTF
TGTGCCAGCAGCCCGACTAGGGGCCGTCCCCGGGGCTACACCTTC
>TRBV28|.|TRBD1|TRBJ2-2
CASSLLGGPGELFF
TGTGCCAGCAGTTTACTAGGGGGCCCCGGGGAGCTGTTTTTT
>TRBV7-2|.|.|TRBJ1-1
CASSLAGGYTEAFF
TGTGCCAGCAGCTTAGCAGGGGGATACACTGAAGCTTTCTTT